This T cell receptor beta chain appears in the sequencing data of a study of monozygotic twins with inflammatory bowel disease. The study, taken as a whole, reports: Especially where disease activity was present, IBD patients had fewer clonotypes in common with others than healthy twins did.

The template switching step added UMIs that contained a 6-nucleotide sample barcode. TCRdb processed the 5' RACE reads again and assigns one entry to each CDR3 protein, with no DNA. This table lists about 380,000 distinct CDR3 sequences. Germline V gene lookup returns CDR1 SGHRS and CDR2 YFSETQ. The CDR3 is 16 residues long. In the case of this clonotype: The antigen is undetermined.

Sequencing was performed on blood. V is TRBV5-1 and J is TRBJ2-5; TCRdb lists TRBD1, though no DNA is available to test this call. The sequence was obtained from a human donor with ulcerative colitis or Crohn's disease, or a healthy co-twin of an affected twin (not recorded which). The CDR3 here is CASSLAGTGPRETQYF.